A selection of T cell receptor beta chains follows, all from one sample in a study of human thymus T cells. TCRdb's table, derived via immunoSEQ multiplex PCR, lists solely in-frame clones and lacks some. The data show roughly 120,000 clones, around 96% seen once. Sequenced: thymus tissue. Source of these receptors: a boy under two years old with a congenital heart defect but otherwise immunologically healthy. Both conserved end residues are part of each CDR3. The D gene is left open where the match is weak. A row's size may be missing; if present it is once, few, many or a size class.

.,TRBV19,few,TRBJ1-2,TGTGCCAGTAGTAGGGCAGGGAGGGAATATGGCTACACCTTC,CASSRAGREYGYTF
.,TRBV10-3,.,TRBJ1-1,TGTGCCATCAGTTCAAATCGTAGCAGAACTGAAGCTTTCTTT,CAISSNRSRTEAFF
TRBD1,TRBV7-2,.,TRBJ2-2,TGTGCCAGCAGGGGACAGGAGGCCGGGGAGCTGTTTTTT,CASRGQEAGELFF
.,TRBV2,.,TRBJ2-7,TGTGCCAGCAGCGTCGATTACGAGCAGTACTTC,CASSVDYEQYF
TRBD2,TRBV7-2,.,TRBJ2-2,TGTGCCAGCTCGCGACTAGCGCCCAACACCGGGGAGCTGTTTTTT,CASSRLAPNTGELFF
TRBD2,TRBV15,.,TRBJ2-1,TGTGCCACCAGCAGAGAAGCGGGGGGCCATCCGAGCTCCTACAATGAGCAGTTCTTC,CATSREAGGHPSSYNEQFF
TRBD2,TRBV25-1,.,TRBJ2-3,TGTGCCAGCAGGATAGCGGGGGGGGAGGCAGATACGCAGTATTTT,CASRIAGGEADTQYF
.,TRBV15,.,TRBJ2-2,TGTGCCACCAGCCCGTTCGGCTCGTTAAACACCGGGGAGCTGTTTTTT,CATSPFGSLNTGELFF
.,TRBV4-2,.,TRBJ1-1,TGTGCCAGCAGCCAAGATTCGGCGAACACTGAAGCTTTCTTT,CASSQDSANTEAFF
.,TRBV10-3,.,TRBJ2-3,TGTGCCATCAGTGAAGGTACCAATACGCAGTATTTT,CAISEGTNTQYF
.,TRBV30,.,TRBJ2-2,TGTGCCTGGCCGGCCGATCACACCGGGGAGCTGTTTTTT,CAWPADHTGELFF
.,TRBV5-8,.,TRBJ2-7,TGTGCCAGCAGCTTGCTGGGGGACTACGAGCAGTACTTC,CASSLLGDYEQYF
TRBD2,TRBV7-6,.,TRBJ2-1,TGTGCCAGCAGCCCCTCGGCTAGCGGGGGTCTATCTAGCTCCTACAATGAGCAGTTCTTC,CASSPSASGGLSSSYNEQFF
.,TRBV29-1,.,TRBJ1-2,TGCAGCGTTTCCAGAGACCCTGGCTATGGCTACACCTTC,CSVSRDPGYGYTF
.,TRBV7-2,.,TRBJ2-4,TGTGCCAGCAGCTTAGTGGGGGCCAAAAACATTCAGTACTTC,CASSLVGAKNIQYF
.,TRBV6-6,.,TRBJ2-2,TGTGCCAGCTCAGTTATAAGGGCAATTTTCACCGGGGAGCTGTTTTTT,CASSVIRAIFTGELFF
TRBD1,TRBV12-5,.,TRBJ1-2,TGTGCTAGTGGTTTGGCGGACAGGGGGCACCTCTATGGCTACACCTTC,CASGLADRGHLYGYTF
.,TRBV6-5,once,TRBJ1-3,TGTGCCAGCATTTTCGCGACCATATATTTT,CASIFATIYF
.,TRBV28,.,TRBJ1-1,TGTGCCAGCAGTTTTATAGGGTTCACTGAAGCTTTCTTT,CASSFIGFTEAFF
.,TRBV29-1,few,TRBJ1-2,TGCAGCCCTGTGGAGGGAGGGAACTATGGCTACACCTTC,CSPVEGGNYGYTF
TRBD2,TRBV5-4,.,TRBJ2-3,TGTGCCAGCAGCCCGCGGACGGGGGGGGCAGATACGCAGTATTTT,CASSPRTGGADTQYF
TRBD2,TRBV7-8,.,TRBJ2-1,TGTGCCAGCAGCGTCCGGACTAGCGGGGGGGCCGATGAGCAGTTCTTC,CASSVRTSGGADEQFF
.,TRBV5-5,.,TRBJ2-3,TGTGCCAGCAGCCCCTTTAGGGGACTAGATACGCAGTATTTT,CASSPFRGLDTQYF
.,TRBV4-2,.,TRBJ2-3,TGTGCCAGCAGCCAGGAGGACTGTACGACTCCCACAGATACGCAGTATTTT,CASSQEDCTTPTDTQYF
.,TRBV4-2,.,TRBJ1-3,TGTGCCAGCAGCCCTAGACAGGTGATCTCTGGAAACACCATATATTTT,CASSPRQVISGNTIYF
TRBD2,TRBV11-3,once,TRBJ2-2,TGTGCCAGCAGCGGAAGGACTAGCGCCGGGGAGCTGTTTTTT,CASSGRTSAGELFF
TRBD2,TRBV19,.,TRBJ2-3,TGTGCCAGTTCGACTAGCGGGGGGGCAGTGGATACGCAGTATTTT,CASSTSGGAVDTQYF
TRBD1,TRBV5-6,.,TRBJ1-5,TGTGCCAGCAGCTTGAGAAGGGGGCATAGCAATCAGCCCCAGCATTTT,CASSLRRGHSNQPQHF
.,TRBV6-6,.,TRBJ2-7,TGTGCCAGCAGTGACTACGAGCAGTACTTC,CASSDYEQYF
.,TRBV27,few,TRBJ1-6,TGTGCCAGCAGTGGCCCCCTCCCCTCGGGGTCACCCCTCCACTTT,CASSGPLPSGSPLHF
.,TRBV4-1,.,TRBJ2-7,TGCGCCAGCAGTCCCCGGGACTCAGGCCCCTACGAGCAGTACTTC,CASSPRDSGPYEQYF
TRBD1,TRBV4-3,.,TRBJ1-1,TGCGCCAGCAGCCAAGAGGTAGGGGGCAACACTGAAGCTTTCTTT,CASSQEVGGNTEAFF
.,TRBV11-2,once,TRBJ1-1,TGTGCCAGCAGCACCCGGACAGAGAGAACGGGTGAAGCTTTCTTT,CASSTRTERTGEAFF
.,TRBV6-6,.,TRBJ2-3,TGTGCCAGCGGTAAAGGGGCGGGGCTTAGCACAGATACGCAGTATTTT,CASGKGAGLSTDTQYF
.,TRBV10-3,.,TRBJ2-1,TGTGCCATCAGTGAGTCGGGAGGACATAGCGATGAGCAGTTCTTC,CAISESGGHSDEQFF
.,TRBV6-1,.,TRBJ2-1,TGTGCCAGCAGTCTACCCAGGCCGACCTACAATGAGCAGTTCTTC,CASSLPRPTYNEQFF
TRBD2,TRBV9,.,TRBJ2-7,TGTGCCAGCAGCGTAGCCCTAGCGGGGGGGCGAAACGAGCAGTACTTC,CASSVALAGGRNEQYF
TRBD1,TRBV28,.,TRBJ1-1,TGTGCCAGCAGTGCGGGAGTCCCGGGACAGGGCGCAGCTTTCTTT,CASSAGVPGQGAAFF
TRBD1,TRBV10-3,.,TRBJ2-7,TGTGCCATCAGTGAGGCCGGGACAGGGTCCTACGAGCAGTACTTC,CAISEAGTGSYEQYF
TRBD1,TRBV15,.,TRBJ2-1,TGTGCCACCAGCAGGAGGGGGCCTACCTACAATGAGCAGTTCTTC,CATSRRGPTYNEQFF
TRBD2,TRBV30,.,TRBJ2-7,TGTGCCACCTCTTTAGCGGGGGTCTCCTACGAGCAGTACTTC,CATSLAGVSYEQYF
.,TRBV10-2,.,TRBJ2-1,TGCGCCAGCAGTGATGACCGCCGCTTTCACAATGAGCAGTTCTTC,CASSDDRRFHNEQFF
TRBD1,TRBV27,.,TRBJ1-1,TGTGCCAGCAGTTGGGACAGGGAATTCATGAACACTGAAGCTTTCTTT,CASSWDREFMNTEAFF
TRBD2,TRBV6-4,.,TRBJ2-1,TGTGCCAGCAGTTATAGCGGGGGGACCTACAATGAGCAGTTCTTC,CASSYSGGTYNEQFF
TRBD2,TRBV6-1,.,TRBJ2-1,TGTGCCAGCAGTGAAGCGCTTGTAAGTAGCGGGGTGAACAATGAGCAGTTCTTC,CASSEALVSSGVNNEQFF
TRBD1,TRBV5-1,.,TRBJ2-1,TGCGCCAGCAGCCACGGACCGGGCGACAGGGGTCTAGACAATGAGCAGTTCTTC,CASSHGPGDRGLDNEQFF
TRBD2,TRBV5-1,.,TRBJ2-7,TGCGCCAGCAGCTTGGTTTTCGGGGGGGCCTACGAGCAGTACTTC,CASSLVFGGAYEQYF
.,TRBV11-2,.,TRBJ1-2,TGTGCCAGCAGCTTAGAAAACCGGGCAGGGGATAACTATGGCTACACCTTC,CASSLENRAGDNYGYTF
TRBD2,TRBV6-1,.,TRBJ2-1,TGTGCCAGCATTGGGACTAGCGGGGGCAATGAGCAGTTCTTC,CASIGTSGGNEQFF
.,TRBV28,.,TRBJ1-3,TGTGCCAGCAGTAAAGGAGCTGGAAACACCATATATTTT,CASSKGAGNTIYF
TRBD1,TRBV19,.,TRBJ2-2,TGTGCCAGTAGTGCTGCCCGGGACAGCGCGAACACCGGGGAGCTGTTTTTT,CASSAARDSANTGELFF
.,TRBV4-1,.,TRBJ1-5,TGCGCCAGCAGCCGTGAGGAATTTTATCAGCCCCAGCATTTT,CASSREEFYQPQHF
.,TRBV6-5,once,TRBJ1-4,TGTGCCAGCAGTTACTCGATGGGGAAGGTTAATGAAAAACTGTTTTTT,CASSYSMGKVNEKLFF
.,TRBV11-2,.,TRBJ2-1,TGTGCCAGCAGCTTAATTCGCAATGAGCAGTTCTTC,CASSLIRNEQFF
.,TRBV5-6,once,TRBJ1-1,TGTGCCAGCAGCATCAGGATGAACACTGAAGCTTTCTTT,CASSIRMNTEAFF
.,TRBV30,few,TRBJ2-6,TGTGCCTGGAGTGTCCCAGGATGGTCCGGGGCCAACGTCCTGACTTTC,CAWSVPGWSGANVLTF
.,TRBV7-2,.,TRBJ2-1,TGTGCCAGCAGCCTAAACAGGGCTTTTTACAATGAGCAGTTCTTC,CASSLNRAFYNEQFF
.,TRBV6-1,once,TRBJ2-7,TGTGCCAGCTTGGACCAGGGCTACGAGCAGTACTTC,CASLDQGYEQYF
TRBD1,TRBV6-5,.,TRBJ1-1,TGTGCCAGCAGTTACCGAAGGGGCAGGGGGGGCACTGAAGCTTTCTTT,CASSYRRGRGGTEAFF